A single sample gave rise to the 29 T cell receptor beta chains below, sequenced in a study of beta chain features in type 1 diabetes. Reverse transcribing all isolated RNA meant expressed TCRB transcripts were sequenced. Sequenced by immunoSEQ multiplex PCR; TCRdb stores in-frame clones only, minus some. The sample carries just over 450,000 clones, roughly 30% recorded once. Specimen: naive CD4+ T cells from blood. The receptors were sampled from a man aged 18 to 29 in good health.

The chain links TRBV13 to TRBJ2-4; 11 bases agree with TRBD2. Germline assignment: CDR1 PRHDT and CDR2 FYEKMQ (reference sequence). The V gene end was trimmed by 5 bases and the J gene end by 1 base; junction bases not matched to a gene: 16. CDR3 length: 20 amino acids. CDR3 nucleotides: TGTGCCAGCAGCCCACTACTAGCGGGAGACGTTATCGGCGCCAAAAACATTCAGTACTTC. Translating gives CASSPLLAGDVIGAKNIQYF.

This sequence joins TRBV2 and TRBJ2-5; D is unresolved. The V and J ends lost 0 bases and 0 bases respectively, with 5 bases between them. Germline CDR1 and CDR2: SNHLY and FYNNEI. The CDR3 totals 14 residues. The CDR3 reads CASSEAKYQETQYF. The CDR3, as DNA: TGTGCCAGCAGTGAAGCGAAGTACCAAGAGACCCAGTACTTC.

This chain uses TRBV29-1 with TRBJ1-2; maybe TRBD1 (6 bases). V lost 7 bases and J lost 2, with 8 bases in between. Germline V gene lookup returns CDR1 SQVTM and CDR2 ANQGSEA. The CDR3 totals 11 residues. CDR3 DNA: TGCAGCGACAGGGTGAACTATGGCTACACCTTC. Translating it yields CSDRVNYGYTF.

In DNA, the CDR3 is TGTGCCATCAGTGGCGACAGGGTAACCACTGAAGCTTTCTTT. Its protein is CAISGDRVTTEAFF. V is TRBV10-3 and J is TRBJ1-1; 7 positions agree with TRBD1. This CDR3 has 14 residues. V lost 4 bases to trimming and J lost 4 bases; unmatched junction nucleotides: 6. The germline V gene encodes CDR1 ENHRY and CDR2 SYGVKD.

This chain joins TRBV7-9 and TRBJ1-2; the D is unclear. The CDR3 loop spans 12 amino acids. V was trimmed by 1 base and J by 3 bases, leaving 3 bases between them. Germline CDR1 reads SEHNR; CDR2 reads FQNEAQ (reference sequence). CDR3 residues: CASSLVDYGYTF. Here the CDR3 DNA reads TGTGCCAGCAGCTTAGTAGACTATGGCTACACCTTC. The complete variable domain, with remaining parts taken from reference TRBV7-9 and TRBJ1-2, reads DTGVSQNPRHKITKRGQNVTFRCDPISEHNRLYWYRQTLGQGPEFLTYFQNEAQLEKSRLLSDRFSAERPKGSFSTLEIQRTEQGDSAMYLCASSLVDYGYTFGSGTRLTVV.

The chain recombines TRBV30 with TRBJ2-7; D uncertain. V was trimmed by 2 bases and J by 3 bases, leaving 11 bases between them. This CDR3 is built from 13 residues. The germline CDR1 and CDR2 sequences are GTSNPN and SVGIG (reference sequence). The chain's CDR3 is CAWSIPPGYEQYF. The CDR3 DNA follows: TGTGCCTGGAGTATCCCCCCGGGCTACGAGCAGTACTTC.

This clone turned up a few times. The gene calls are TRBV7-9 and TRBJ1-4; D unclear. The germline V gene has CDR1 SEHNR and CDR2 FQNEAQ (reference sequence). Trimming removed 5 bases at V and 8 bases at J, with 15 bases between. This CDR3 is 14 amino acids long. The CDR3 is CASSISGMGEKLFF. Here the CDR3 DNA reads TGTGCCAGCAGCATCAGTGGGATGGGGGAAAAACTGTTTTTT.

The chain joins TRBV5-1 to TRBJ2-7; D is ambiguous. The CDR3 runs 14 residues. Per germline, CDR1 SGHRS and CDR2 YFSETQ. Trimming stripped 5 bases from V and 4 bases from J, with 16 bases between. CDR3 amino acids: CASSLTGPAYEQYF. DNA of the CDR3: TGCGCCAGCAGTCTGACGGGCCCCGCTTACGAGCAGTACTTC.

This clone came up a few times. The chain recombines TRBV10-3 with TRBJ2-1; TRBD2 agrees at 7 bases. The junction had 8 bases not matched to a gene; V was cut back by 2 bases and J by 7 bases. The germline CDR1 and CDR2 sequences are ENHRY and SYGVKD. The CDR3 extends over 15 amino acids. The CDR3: CAISELREVTNEQFF. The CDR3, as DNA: TGTGCCATCAGTGAGCTACGGGAGGTCACTAATGAGCAGTTCTTC.

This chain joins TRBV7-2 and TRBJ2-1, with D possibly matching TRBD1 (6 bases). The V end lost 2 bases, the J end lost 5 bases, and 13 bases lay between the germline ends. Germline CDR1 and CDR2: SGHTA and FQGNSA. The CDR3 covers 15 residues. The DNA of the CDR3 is TGTGCCAGCAGCTTACGGGACACCACCCACAATGAGCAGTTCTTC. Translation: CASSLRDTTHNEQFF. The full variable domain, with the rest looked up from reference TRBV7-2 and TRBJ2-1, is GAGVSQSPSNKVTEKGKDVELRCDPISGHTALYWYRQSLGQGLEFLIYFQGNSAPDKSGLPSDRFSAERTGGSVSTLTIQRTQQEDSAVYLCASSLRDTTHNEQFFGPGTRLTVL.

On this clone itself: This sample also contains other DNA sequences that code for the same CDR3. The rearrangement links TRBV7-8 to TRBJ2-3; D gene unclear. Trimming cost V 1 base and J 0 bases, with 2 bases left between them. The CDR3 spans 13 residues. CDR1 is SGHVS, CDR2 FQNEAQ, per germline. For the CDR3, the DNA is TGTGCCAGCAGCTTAGATAGCACAGATACGCAGTATTTT. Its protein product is CASSLDSTDTQYF.

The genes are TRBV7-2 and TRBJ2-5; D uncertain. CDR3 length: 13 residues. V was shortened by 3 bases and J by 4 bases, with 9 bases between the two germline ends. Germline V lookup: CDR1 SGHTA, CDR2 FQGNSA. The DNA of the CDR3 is TGTGCCAGCAGCTTCAGACGCCGAGAGACCCAGTACTTC. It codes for CASSFRRRETQYF.

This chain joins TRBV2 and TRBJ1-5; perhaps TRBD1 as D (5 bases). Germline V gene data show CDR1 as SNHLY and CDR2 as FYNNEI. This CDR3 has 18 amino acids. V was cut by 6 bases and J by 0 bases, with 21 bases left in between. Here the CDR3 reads CASSSLGESRYSNQPQHF. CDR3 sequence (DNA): TGTGCCAGCAGCTCCTTAGGGGAGAGTAGGTATAGCAATCAGCCCCAGCATTTT.

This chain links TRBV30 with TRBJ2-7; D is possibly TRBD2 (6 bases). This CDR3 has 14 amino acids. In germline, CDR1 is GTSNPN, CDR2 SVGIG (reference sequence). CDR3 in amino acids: CATSRARGPYEQYF. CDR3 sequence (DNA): TGTGCTACTAGCCGGGCTAGGGGCCCCTACGAGCAGTACTTC.

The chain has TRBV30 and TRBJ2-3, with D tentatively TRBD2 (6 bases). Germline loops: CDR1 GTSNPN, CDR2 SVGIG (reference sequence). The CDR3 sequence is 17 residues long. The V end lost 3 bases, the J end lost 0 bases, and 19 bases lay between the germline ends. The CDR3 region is CAWSPRRLASSTDTQYF. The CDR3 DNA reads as TGTGCCTGGAGCCCAAGGAGGCTAGCGTCTAGCACAGATACGCAGTATTTT. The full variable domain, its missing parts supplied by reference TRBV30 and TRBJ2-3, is SQTIHQWPATLVQPVGSPLSLECTVEGTSNPNLYWYRQAAGRGLQLLFYSVGIGQISSEVPQNLSASRPQDRQFILSSKKLLLSDSGFYLCAWSPRRLASSTDTQYFGPGTRLTVL.

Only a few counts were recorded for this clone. The CDR3 loop is CASSLQPGQGTDTQYF. The CDR3 nucleotides read TGCGCCAGCAGCTTGCAACCGGGACAGGGGACAGATACGCAGTATTTT. The V gene is TRBV5-1, the J gene TRBJ2-3, with TRBD1 identical over 10 bases. From germline, CDR1 is SGHRS and CDR2 YFSETQ. V was pared by 1 base and J by 3 bases, with 5 bases of the junction left unmatched. This CDR3 comprises 16 residues.

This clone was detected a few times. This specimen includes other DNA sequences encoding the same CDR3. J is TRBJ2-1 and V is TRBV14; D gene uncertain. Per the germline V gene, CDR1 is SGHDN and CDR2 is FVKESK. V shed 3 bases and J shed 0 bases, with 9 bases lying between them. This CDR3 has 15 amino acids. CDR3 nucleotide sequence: TGTGCCAGCAGCCAGGACCCATCCTCCTACAATGAGCAGTTCTTC. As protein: CASSQDPSSYNEQFF.

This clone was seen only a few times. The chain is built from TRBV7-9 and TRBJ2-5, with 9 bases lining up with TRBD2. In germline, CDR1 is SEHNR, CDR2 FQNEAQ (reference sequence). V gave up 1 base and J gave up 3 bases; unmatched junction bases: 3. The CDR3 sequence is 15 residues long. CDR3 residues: CASSLVLAGKETQYF. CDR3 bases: TGTGCCAGCAGCTTAGTTCTAGCGGGGAAAGAGACCCAGTACTTC.

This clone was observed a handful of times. The CDR3 DNA is TGTGCCAGCAGCGTTAGCGGGAGCAACTACGAGCAGTACTTC. This sequence encodes CASSVSGSNYEQYF. The genes are TRBV9 and TRBJ2-7; 9 positions match TRBD2. Per germline, CDR1 SGDLS and CDR2 YYNGEE. The J segment lost 3 bases and the V segment lost 2 bases, leaving 3 bases of the junction unmatched. The CDR3 spans 14 residues.

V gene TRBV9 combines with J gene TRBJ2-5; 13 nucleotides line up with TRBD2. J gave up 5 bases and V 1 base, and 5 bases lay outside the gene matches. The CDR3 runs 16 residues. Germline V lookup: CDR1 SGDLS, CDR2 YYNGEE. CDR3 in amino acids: CASSVTSGRARETQYF. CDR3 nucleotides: TGTGCCAGCAGCGTAACTAGCGGGAGGGCCCGGGAGACCCAGTACTTC.

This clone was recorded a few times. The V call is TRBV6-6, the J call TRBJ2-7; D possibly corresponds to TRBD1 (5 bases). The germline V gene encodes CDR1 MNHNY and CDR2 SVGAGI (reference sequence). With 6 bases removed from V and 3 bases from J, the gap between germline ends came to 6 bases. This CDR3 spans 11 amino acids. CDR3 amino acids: CASRTDYEQYF. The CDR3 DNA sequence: TGTGCCAGCAGGACAGACTACGAGCAGTACTTC.

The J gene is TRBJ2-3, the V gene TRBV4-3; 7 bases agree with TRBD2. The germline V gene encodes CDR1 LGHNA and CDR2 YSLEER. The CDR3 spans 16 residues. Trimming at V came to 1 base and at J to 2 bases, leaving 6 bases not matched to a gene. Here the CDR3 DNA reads TGCGCCAGCAGCCAAGCGCTAGCGGAACTCACAGATACGCAGTATTTT. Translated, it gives CASSQALAELTDTQYF.

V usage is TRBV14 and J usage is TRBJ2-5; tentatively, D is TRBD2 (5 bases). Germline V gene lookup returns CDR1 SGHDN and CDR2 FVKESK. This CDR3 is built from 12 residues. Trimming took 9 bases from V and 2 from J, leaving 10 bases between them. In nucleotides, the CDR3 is TGTGCCAGAAGGAGGCCTCAAGAGACCCAGTACTTC. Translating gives CARRRPQETQYF.

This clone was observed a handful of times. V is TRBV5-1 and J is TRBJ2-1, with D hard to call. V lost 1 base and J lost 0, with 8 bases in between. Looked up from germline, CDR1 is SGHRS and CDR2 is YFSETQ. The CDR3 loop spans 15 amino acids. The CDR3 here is CASSLPESSYNEQFF. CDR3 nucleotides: TGCGCCAGCAGCTTGCCGGAGAGCTCCTACAATGAGCAGTTCTTC. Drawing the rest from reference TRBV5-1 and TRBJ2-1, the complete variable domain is KAGVTQTPRYLIKTRGQQVTLSCSPISGHRSVSWYQQTPGQGLQFLFEYFSETQRNKGNFPGRFSGRQFSNSRSEMNVSTLELGDSALYLCASSLPESSYNEQFFGPGTRLTVL.

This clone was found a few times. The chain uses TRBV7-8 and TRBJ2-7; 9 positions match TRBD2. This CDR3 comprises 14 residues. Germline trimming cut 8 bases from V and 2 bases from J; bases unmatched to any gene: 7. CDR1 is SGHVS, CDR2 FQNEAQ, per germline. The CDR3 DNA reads TGTGCCAGCGGTGGGCTAGCGGGGACCTACGAGCAGTACTTC. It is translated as CASGGLAGTYEQYF.

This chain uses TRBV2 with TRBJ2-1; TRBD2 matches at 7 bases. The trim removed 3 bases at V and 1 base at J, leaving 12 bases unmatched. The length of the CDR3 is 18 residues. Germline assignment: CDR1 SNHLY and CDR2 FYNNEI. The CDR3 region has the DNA TGTGCCAGCAGTGATATAACGCTCCGCGGGAGTTCCTACAATGAGCAGTTCTTC. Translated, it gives CASSDITLRGSSYNEQFF.

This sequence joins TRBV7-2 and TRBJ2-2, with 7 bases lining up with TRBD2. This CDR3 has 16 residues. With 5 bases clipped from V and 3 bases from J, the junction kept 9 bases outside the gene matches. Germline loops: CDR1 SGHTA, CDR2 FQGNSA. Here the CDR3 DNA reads TGTGCCAGCAGCCCCTTACTAGCGTATGACACCGGGGAGCTGTTTTTT. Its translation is CASSPLLAYDTGELFF.

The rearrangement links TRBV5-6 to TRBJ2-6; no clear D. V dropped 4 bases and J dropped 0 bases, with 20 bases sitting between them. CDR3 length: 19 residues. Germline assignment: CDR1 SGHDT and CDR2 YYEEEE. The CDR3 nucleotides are TGTGCCAGCAGCGATCTGGTCCCTTTAACGTACTCTGGGGCCAACGTCCTGACTTTC. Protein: CASSDLVPLTYSGANVLTF.

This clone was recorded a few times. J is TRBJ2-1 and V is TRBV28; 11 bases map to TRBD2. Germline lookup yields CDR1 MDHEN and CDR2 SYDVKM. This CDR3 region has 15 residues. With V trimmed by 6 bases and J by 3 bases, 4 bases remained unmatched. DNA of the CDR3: TGTGCCAGCAGCTTACTAGCGGGAGTCTACAATGAGCAGTTCTTC. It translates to CASSLLAGVYNEQFF.